This TCR beta chain was captured by sequencing in a study of control samples from healthy donors and cancer patients (TCRdb year 2020). The library was obtained by the immunoSEQ multiplex PCR assay. What TCRdb holds here is the immuneACCESS table cut down to in-frame rearrangements. Part of the clones is not present; checked against another copy, under half of the missing clones reflect an unresolved V gene, and the others are unexplained. This sample comprises some 96,000 clones, over 85% of them detected only once. Jointly, the top ten make up 8% to 9.5% of the sample. The CDR3 starts with the cysteine, ends with the phenylalanine, and has 15 residues. Of all the DNA, just the CDR3 is kept, 45 bases in frame from base 1. From the germline V gene, CDR1 is MNHEY and CDR2 is SVGAGI. The junction shows trimming of 8 bases on V and 13 bases on J, plus 26 bases between the germline ends. On this clone: It lacks a known antigen. Per-base quality was not reported, and no clone a single base away is much larger than it.

The receptor was isolated from a man aged 18 to 29 in good health. Input material: blood. The V and J segments used are TRBV6-5 and TRBJ2-2, with the D gene tentatively TRBD1 or TRBD2, based on 7 matching bases in each. CDR3 sequence: CASGGGLGGRSRLFF. The DNA is as follows: TGTGCCAGCGGAGGGGGCCTGGGGGGGCGGTCCCGGCTGTTTTTT.